This T cell receptor beta chain originates from a study of T cell repertoires in cytomegalovirus infection. About the study: Matching HLA type and CMV infection were both indicated by public TCR beta signatures. Regarding the study as a whole: Summed public TCR beta family frequency identified CMV carriers bearing the relevant HLA.

This clonotype has at least ten counts. Its antigen is currently unknown. Each CDR3 protein is one row after TCRdb ran MiXCR on the reads. The repertoire holds a few hundred thousand distinct CDR3 sequences, with roughly 15% as singletons. Sequencing input: PBMCs. The TCR originated in a human donor in good health (CMV status not recorded). Some clones in this sample may be carry-over from other donors' samples.

CDR3: CASSSGQMNTEAFF. CDR3 nucleotide sequence: TGTGCCAGCAGTTCGGGACAGATGAACACTGAAGCTTTCTTT. The chain employs TRBV12-3 or TRBV12-4 and TRBJ1-1; the match to TRBD1 covers 7 bases. The CDR3 covers 14 residues. The ends lost 4 bases at V and 0 bases at J; junction bases unmatched: 2.